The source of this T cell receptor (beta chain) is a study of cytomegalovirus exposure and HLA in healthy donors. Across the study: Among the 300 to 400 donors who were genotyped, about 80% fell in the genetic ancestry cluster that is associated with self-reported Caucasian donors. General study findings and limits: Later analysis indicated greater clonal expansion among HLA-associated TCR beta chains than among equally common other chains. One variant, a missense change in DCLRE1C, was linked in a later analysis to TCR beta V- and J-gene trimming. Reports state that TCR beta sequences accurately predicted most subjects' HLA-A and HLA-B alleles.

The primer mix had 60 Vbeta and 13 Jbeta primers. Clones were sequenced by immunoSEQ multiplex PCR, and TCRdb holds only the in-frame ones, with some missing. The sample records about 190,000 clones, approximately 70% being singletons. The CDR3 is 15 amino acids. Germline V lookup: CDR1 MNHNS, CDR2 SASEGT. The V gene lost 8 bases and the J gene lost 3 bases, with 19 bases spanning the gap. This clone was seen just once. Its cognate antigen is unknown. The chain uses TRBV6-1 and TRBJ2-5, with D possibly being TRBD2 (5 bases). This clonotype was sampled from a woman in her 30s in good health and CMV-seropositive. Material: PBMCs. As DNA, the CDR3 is TGTGCCAGCCAAATCTACCGGGATAAAAAAGAGACCCAGTACTTC. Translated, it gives CASQIYRDKKETQYF.